This TCR beta chain is from a study of T-cell reconstitution after alpha-beta-depleted transplantation in children. Unique molecular identifiers were used in preparing the TCRbeta library. TCRdb reprocessed the PCR reads with MiXCR, giving one entry per CDR3 protein. This sample yields hundreds of thousands of distinct CDR3 sequences, of which 15% to 20% are seen a single time; approximately 5% belongs to the top ten. V dropped 2 bases and J dropped 3 bases, with 15 bases sitting between them. This CDR3 comprises 15 residues. Germline V gene sequence: CDR1 SGHRS, CDR2 YFSETQ. The chain employs TRBV5-1 and TRBJ2-7; tentatively, D is TRBD1 (5 bases). The TCR originated in a male patient aged 10-17 years who had a stem cell transplant for acute lymphoblastic leukemia, so the T cells may come from the graft donor. Sequenced here: PBMCs, mostly from graft donor cells, sampled 360 days after TCRalphabeta/CD19-depleted stem cell transplant. The DNA of the CDR3 is TGCGCCAGCAGCTTCAGGACACGGCAGATCTACGAGCAGTACTTC. Its protein product is CASSFRTRQIYEQYF. The full variable domain, with the rest looked up from reference TRBV5-1 and TRBJ2-7, is KAGVTQTPRYLIKTRGQQVTLSCSPISGHRSVSWYQQTPGQGLQFLFEYFSETQRNKGNFPGRFSGRQFSNSRSEMNVSTLELGDSALYLCASSFRTRQIYEQYFGPGTRLTVT.